These 19 T cell receptor beta chains were all obtained from the same sample, sequenced in a study of cytomegalovirus exposure and HLA in healthy donors. The PCR made use of 60 Vbeta and 13 Jbeta primers. Generated by immunoSEQ multiplex PCR, the TCRdb table keeps only in-frame clones and is missing some. The sample contains 150,000 to 200,000 clones, 84% of which appear only once. Specimen: PBMCs. These receptor sequences come from a man aged 18 to 29 in good health and CMV-seronegative.

The rearrangement links TRBV4-1 to TRBJ2-5; weak D call: TRBD1 (6 bases). Germline V gene data show CDR1 as MGHRA and CDR2 as YSYEKL. The CDR3 covers 18 residues. Trimming stripped 0 bases from V and 4 bases from J, with 21 bases between. CDR3 amino acids: CASSQEPPRGSIIETQYF. CDR3 nucleotides: TGCGCCAGCAGCCAAGAACCCCCCAGGGGATCGATAATAGAGACCCAGTACTTC.

The chain joins TRBV7-2 to TRBJ2-1, with 9 nucleotides matching TRBD2. CDR3 length: 17 residues. Germline CDR1 and CDR2: SGHTA and FQGNSA. J gave up 1 base and V 6 bases, and 10 bases lay outside the gene matches. This CDR3 reads CASSGVAGDWSYNEQFF. The DNA of the CDR3 is TGTGCCAGCAGTGGAGTAGCGGGAGATTGGTCCTACAATGAGCAGTTCTTC. The whole variable domain, filled in from reference TRBV7-2 and TRBJ2-1, reads GAGVSQSPSNKVTEKGKDVELRCDPISGHTALYWYRQSLGQGLEFLIYFQGNSAPDKSGLPSDRFSAERTGGSVSTLTIQRTQQEDSAVYLCASSGVAGDWSYNEQFFGPGTRLTVL.

This clone came up a few times. The chain carries TRBV9 and TRBJ2-1; 12 nucleotides match TRBD2. Unmatched junction bases numbered 9, after V lost 0 bases and J lost 5 bases. This CDR3 contains 18 residues. Per germline, CDR1 SGDLS and CDR2 YYNGEE. CDR3 in amino acids: CASSVVPTLAGGDNEQFF. DNA of the CDR3: TGTGCCAGCAGCGTAGTTCCCACCCTAGCGGGAGGGGACAATGAGCAGTTCTTC.

The chain has TRBV30 and TRBJ1-4, with 7 bases aligning to TRBD1. The germline CDR1 and CDR2 sequences are GTSNPN and SVGIG (reference sequence). The CDR3 runs 12 residues. Trimming cost V 3 bases and J 8 bases; bases outside gene matches: 3. CDR3 protein: CAWRQGEEKLFF. The CDR3, as DNA: TGTGCCTGGAGGCAGGGGGAAGAAAAACTGTTTTTT.

Concerning this clone: The junction departs from the called germline gene at one end, perhaps through a read error. The chain joins TRBV7-9 to TRBJ1-5; D is uncertain. This CDR3 region has 15 residues. CDR1 and CDR2 from the germline V gene are SEHNR and FQNEAQ (reference sequence). For the CDR3, the DNA is TGTTCCAGCAGCCCGTTCCCTGGCCCCAATCAGCCCCAGCATTTT. This codes for CSSSPFPGPNQPQHF.

The chain recombines TRBV2 with TRBJ1-2; TRBD1 is a possible D gene (5 bases). The V end lost 11 bases, the J end lost 4 bases, and 17 bases lay between the germline ends. The CDR3 consists of 13 residues. CDR1 is SNHLY and CDR2 is FYNNEI in the germline V gene. In DNA, the CDR3 is TGTGCCGGTAACGAGGGACTCTCCTATGGCTACACCTTC. This codes for CAGNEGLSYGYTF.

The rearrangement joins TRBV14 to TRBJ1-1; D unclear. Germline CDR1 and CDR2: SGHDN and FVKESK. The CDR3 is 14 residues long. Trimming pared 3 bases from V and 5 bases from J, leaving 13 bases between. CDR3 DNA: TGTGCCAGCAGCCAGTTCGCAGGCGGGACTGAAGCTTTCTTT. It codes for CASSQFAGGTEAFF.

This clone turned up a few times. The V gene is TRBV5-4, the J gene TRBJ2-3; 9 nucleotides agree with TRBD2. CDR3 length equals 15 residues. Germline CDR1 is SGHNT and CDR2 is YYREEE (reference sequence). Trimming took 2 bases from V and 2 from J; bases not matched to a gene: 3. The CDR3 DNA is TGTGCCAGCAGCTTCAGCGGGGGGAACACAGATACGCAGTATTTT. Amino acids: CASSFSGGNTDTQYF.

This clone was counted a single time. The genes are TRBV18 and TRBJ2-3; D remains ambiguous. V was clipped by 2 bases and J by 3 bases, with 15 bases between them. The CDR3 sequence is 16 residues long. Looked up from germline, CDR1 is KGHSH and CDR2 is LQKENI. For the CDR3, the DNA is TGTGCCAGCTCACCAACCGTAGGAGACGTAACAGATACGCAGTATTTT. Amino acids: CASSPTVGDVTDTQYF.

This clone was seen more than once but under ten times. The chain is built from TRBV15 and TRBJ2-1, with 9 nucleotides matching TRBD1. The V gene end was trimmed by 3 bases and the J gene end by 6 bases; junction bases not matched to a gene: 6. CDR1 LNHNV and CDR2 YYDKDF come from the germline V gene (reference sequence). This CDR3 is built from 15 residues. In nucleotides, the CDR3 is TGTGCCACCAGCAGGGGGGACAGGGAGAGCAATGAGCAGTTCTTC. This gives the protein CATSRGDRESNEQFF.

The chain recombines TRBV20-1 with TRBJ1-2; D ambiguous. Germline loops: CDR1 DFQATT, CDR2 SNEGSKA (reference sequence). Trimming took 3 bases from V and 5 from J, leaving 7 bases between them. This CDR3 spans 11 amino acids. The chain's CDR3 is CSASDGYGYTF. The CDR3 coding sequence is TGCAGTGCTAGCGACGGGTATGGCTACACCTTC.

The chain is built from TRBV9 and TRBJ1-2; the D is unclear. The V gene's germline CDR1 is SGDLS and CDR2 YYNGEE. The CDR3 spans 14 residues. V gave up 0 bases and J gave up 4 bases, with 10 bases separating them. For the CDR3, the DNA is TGTGCCAGCAGCGTAGATGGCAGAAGCTATGGCTACACCTTC. This codes for CASSVDGRSYGYTF. Combining the CDR3 with reference TRBV9 and TRBJ1-2 gives the whole variable domain DSGVTQTPKHLITATGQRVTLRCSPRSGDLSVYWYQQSLDQGLQFLIQYYNGEERAKGNILERFSAQQFPDLHSELNLSSLELGDSALYFCASSVDGRSYGYTFGSGTRLTVV.

This clone turned up a few times. This chain connects TRBV28 to TRBJ2-1; D is possibly TRBD2 (5 bases). Germline V gene sequence: CDR1 MDHEN, CDR2 SYDVKM. V lost 6 bases and J 9 bases, leaving 9 bases between the germline ends. This CDR3 has 11 residues. The CDR3 DNA is TGTGCCAGCAGCGGTCGGGGTGAGCAGTTCTTC. Translating it yields CASSGRGEQFF.

The rearrangement joins TRBV27 to TRBJ2-1; possibly TRBD1 for D (6 bases). The length of the CDR3 is 15 residues. V shed 4 bases and J shed 2 bases, with 12 bases lying between them. Germline-derived CDR1 and CDR2 are MNHEY and SMNVEV (reference sequence). The CDR3 region has the DNA TGTGCCAGCAGTTCCCCGACAGGAGCCTACAATGAGCAGTTCTTC. It translates to CASSSPTGAYNEQFF.

This clone was seen a single time. This chain links TRBV4-3 with TRBJ2-7; 9 bases agree with TRBD1. Germline V CDR1 and CDR2: LGHNA, YSLEER. The CDR3 consists of 15 residues. The V and J ends lost 0 bases and 4 bases, in that order; junction bases with no gene match: 4. The CDR3 region has the DNA TGCGCCAGCAGCCAAGATCGGGACAGGGTTTACGAGCAGTACTTC. Residues: CASSQDRDRVYEQYF.

The chain recombines TRBV4-1 with TRBJ2-7; TRBD1 agrees at 10 bases. The germline V gene encodes CDR1 MGHRA and CDR2 YSYEKL. V lost 4 bases to trimming and J lost 3 bases; unmatched junction nucleotides: 9. The CDR3 loop spans 16 amino acids. For the CDR3, the DNA is TGCGCCAGCAGCCGGCCCGGACAGGGGGTGGGCTACGAGCAGTACTTC. It is translated as CASSRPGQGVGYEQYF.

The V gene is TRBV23-1, the J gene TRBJ2-5; no clear D gene. The DNA end lines up better with TRBJ2-7; the J call may be wrong. TRBV23-1 is classed as an ORF, of uncertain function. This CDR3 comprises 13 residues. CDR3 sequence: CASSYRADYEQYF. The DNA of the CDR3 is TGCGCCAGCAGTTACCGGGCCGACTACGAGCAGTACTTC.

The chain uses TRBV6-4 and TRBJ2-1; TRBD2 matches at 8 bases. CDR1 and CDR2 (germline): MRHNA, SNTAGT. The CDR3 contains 14 residues. J was trimmed by 6 bases and V by 3 bases; bases with no gene match: 4. The CDR3 DNA reads TGTGCCAGCAGTGAAGCGGGGGCGGCCAATGAGCAGTTCTTC. Its translation is CASSEAGAANEQFF.

This sequence joins TRBV6-1 and TRBJ1-6, with no clear D. This CDR3 contains 14 residues. With 3 bases removed from V and 5 bases from J, the gap between germline ends came to 8 bases. Germline V gives CDR1 MNHNS, CDR2 SASEGT. CDR3 sequence (DNA): TGTGCCAGCAGTGAGTGGCGGAATAATTCACCCCTCCACTTT. It specifies CASSEWRNNSPLHF.